Following are 24 T cell receptor beta chains from one sample sequenced in a study of T cells in Graves' hyperthyroidism and ophthalmopathy. TCR beta CDR3 region amplification was performed from RNA transcripts. TCR CDR3 underwent first-round RT-PCR with the HTBI primer set. TCRdb called the multiplex PCR reads again in MiXCR, with one record for every CDR3 protein. This table has about 330,000 distinct CDR3 sequences, roughly 13% appearing once. Sequences were obtained from blood. The receptors were gathered from a woman in her forties with Graves' ophthalmopathy.

There are many counts of this clonotype. CDR3 coding DNA: TGCAGTGCAGCTGCCCTAGCGGGGGAAGAGACCCAGTACTTC. Its translation is CSAAALAGEETQYF. V usage is TRBV20-1 and J usage is TRBJ2-5; 10 nucleotides line up with TRBD2. CDR1 and CDR2 (germline): DFQATT, SNEGSKA (reference sequence). The CDR3 has 14 residues. V dropped 6 bases and J dropped 3; count of bases not matched to a gene: 7.

The chain recombines TRBV6-4 with TRBJ2-3; 13 bases line up with TRBD2. The CDR3 runs 14 residues. J was trimmed by 4 bases and V by 5 bases; bases with no gene match: 0. Germline V gene data show CDR1 as MRHNA and CDR2 as SNTAGT. CDR3 amino acids: CASSTSGGADTQYF. DNA for the CDR3: TGTGCCAGCAGTACTAGCGGGGGGGCAGATACGCAGTATTTT.

V gene TRBV6-5 combines with J gene TRBJ2-2; TRBD1 agrees at 7 bases. The ends lost 2 bases at V and 7 bases at J; junction bases unmatched: 4. Germline CDR1 is MNHEY and CDR2 is SVGAGI. CDR3 size: 14 residues. This chain's CDR3 is CASSYRQGIGELFF. Here the CDR3 DNA reads TGTGCCAGCAGTTACCGACAGGGCATCGGGGAGCTGTTTTTT.

There are many counts of this clonotype. The rearrangement links TRBV24-1 to TRBJ1-1; TRBD1 is a possible D gene (5 bases). The CDR3 is 13 amino acids. Germline CDR1 is KGHDR and CDR2 is SFDVKD. Trimming stripped 2 bases from V and 7 bases from J, with 10 bases between. The CDR3 DNA reads as TGTGCCACCAGTGATTCAGGGACGGGTGAAGCTTTCTTT. This gives the protein CATSDSGTGEAFF.

In its sample, this clonotype was seen many times. The CDR3 protein is CASSGTPFYYEQYF. Here the CDR3 DNA reads TGTGCCAGCAGCGGAACTCCTTTCTACTACGAGCAGTACTTC. This sequence joins TRBV7-9 and TRBJ2-7; D is unclear. CDR1 and CDR2 from the germline V gene are SEHNR and FQNEAQ (reference sequence). The V end was cut by 5 bases, the J end by 3 bases, with 14 bases between. CDR3 size: 14 residues.

The chain employs TRBV28 and TRBJ1-2, with 8 bases aligning to TRBD1. Trimming cost V 5 bases and J 4 bases; bases outside gene matches: 9. The length of the CDR3 is 15 residues. The V gene's germline CDR1 is MDHEN and CDR2 SYDVKM. The DNA of the CDR3 is TGTGCCAGCAGTCCCCATACAGGGGGTACCTATGGCTACACCTTC. It codes for CASSPHTGGTYGYTF.

Only a few counts were recorded for this clonotype. The J gene is TRBJ1-1, the V gene TRBV30; TRBD1 matches 9 bases. CDR3 length: 16 residues. Germline V CDR1 and CDR2: GTSNPN, SVGIG (reference sequence). Losses at the gene ends were 1 base for V and 0 bases for J; bases not matched to a gene: 6. The CDR3 nucleotides read TGTGCCTGGAGTGGGACAGGGGTCGTATTGAACACTGAAGCTTTCTTT. Protein: CAWSGTGVVLNTEAFF.

This clonotype was recorded many times. The chain employs TRBV6-1 and TRBJ1-2, with 8 nucleotides matching TRBD1. The CDR3 is 15 amino acids. Per germline, CDR1 MNHNS and CDR2 SASEGT. The V segment lost 5 bases and the J segment 6 bases; nucleotides outside the gene matches: 11. CDR3 loop: CASSSAGGGKDGYTF. The DNA for the CDR3 is TGTGCCAGCAGTAGTGCAGGGGGCGGCAAAGATGGCTACACCTTC.

The J gene is TRBJ2-7, the V gene TRBV6-1, with 7 bases matching TRBD1. The CDR3 extends over 14 amino acids. Trimming removed 6 bases from V and 6 bases from J; junction bases left unmatched: 11. Per the germline V gene, CDR1 is MNHNS and CDR2 is SASEGT. CDR3 sequence reads: CASRRDRAESEQYF. CDR3 DNA: TGTGCCAGCAGACGAGACAGGGCCGAATCCGAGCAGTACTTC.

This clonotype was seen ten or more times. The gene calls are TRBV27 and TRBJ1-5; no firm D call. Trimming removed 5 bases at V and 4 bases at J, with 15 bases between. CDR1 is MNHEY, CDR2 SMNVEV, per germline (reference sequence). This CDR3 comprises 15 residues. The CDR3 sequence is CASSPQVTRNQPQHF. The CDR3 bases are TGTGCCAGCAGTCCTCAGGTTACAAGGAATCAGCCCCAGCATTTT.

The gene calls are TRBV28 and TRBJ2-1, with TRBD2 identical over 9 bases. V shed 3 bases, J shed 7 bases, and the junction held 4 bases outside the gene matches. The CDR3 length is 14 residues. The germline V gene encodes CDR1 MDHEN and CDR2 SYDVKM. The CDR3: CASSFISGSNEQFF. CDR3 sequence (DNA): TGTGCCAGCAGTTTTATTAGCGGGAGTAATGAGCAGTTCTTC.

Remarks on this clonotype: A much larger clone sits a single nucleotide away, making a read error possible. The rearrangement links TRBV20-1 to TRBJ2-3; either TRBD1 or TRBD2 may fit D (5 bases each). Per germline, CDR1 DFQATT and CDR2 SNEGSKA (reference sequence). The CDR3 runs to 13 residues. CDR3 sequence (DNA): TGCAGTGCTTTTCCGGGGATGACAGATGCGCAGTATTTT. As protein: CSAFPGMTDAQYF.

This clonotype was counted ten times or more. CDR3 DNA: TGTGCCAGCAATGCAAAACAGGCCGCGTTCACCGGGGAGCTGTTTTTT. Amino acids: CASNAKQAAFTGELFF. The V gene is TRBV6-1, the J gene TRBJ2-2, with D possibly TRBD1 on 5 matching bases. Germline-derived CDR1 and CDR2 are MNHNS and SASEGT. V lost 7 bases, J lost 4 bases, and 19 bases lay in between. This CDR3 contains 16 residues.

In this sample, this clonotype turned up many times. The rearrangement joins TRBV6-1 to TRBJ1-2; D is undetermined. From germline, CDR1 is MNHNS and CDR2 SASEGT. There are 14 residues in the CDR3. Trimming left V 3 bases short and J 4 bases short, with 12 bases between. CDR3 in amino acids: CASSDRRNLYGYTF. For the CDR3, the DNA is TGTGCCAGCAGTGACAGACGGAATCTCTATGGCTACACCTTC.

A few counts support this clonotype. The V call is TRBV20-1, the J call TRBJ2-5; D gene unclear. Deletions cut 2 bases from V and 2 bases from J, with 18 bases between. The germline V gene has CDR1 DFQATT and CDR2 SNEGSKA (reference sequence). This CDR3 contains 16 residues. The CDR3 reads CSARFPGGLVQETQYF. The CDR3 DNA is TGCAGTGCTAGATTTCCGGGTGGGCTAGTTCAAGAGACCCAGTACTTC.

The chain is built from TRBV12-3 or TRBV12-4 and TRBJ2-2; a weak D match, TRBD1 (5 bases). CDR3 length equals 14 residues. Trimming took 4 bases from V and 5 from J, leaving 11 bases between them. For the CDR3, the DNA is TGTGCCAGCAGTTGGGCAGGGCCTACCGGGGAGCTGTTTTTT. Translation: CASSWAGPTGELFF.

There are many counts of this clonotype. The chain couples TRBV12-3 or TRBV12-4 to TRBJ1-6, with unresolved D. This CDR3 is 12 amino acids long. The ends were cut back, 6 bases at V and 7 bases at J, with 7 bases in the middle. CDR3 residues: CASRSINSPLHF. Written as DNA, the CDR3 is TGTGCCAGCAGATCCATAAATTCACCCCTCCACTTT.

The V and J genes are TRBV20-1 and TRBJ2-5; 11 bases align to TRBD2. The CDR3 sequence is 18 residues long. Trimming took 1 base from V and 5 from J; bases not matched to a gene: 15. CDR1 DFQATT and CDR2 SNEGSKA come from the germline V gene (reference sequence). CDR3 DNA sequence: TGCAGTGCTAGAGCACTCGGACTAGCGGGCGGTATATGGGAGACCCAGTACTTC. Protein sequence: CSARALGLAGGIWETQYF.

This clonotype was seen at least ten times. V gene TRBV28 combines with J gene TRBJ1-5, with D perhaps TRBD1 (6 bases). Trimming cost V 8 bases and J 7 bases, with 21 bases left between them. The CDR3 has 15 amino acids. Germline V gene sequence: CDR1 MDHEN, CDR2 SYDVKM. In DNA form, the CDR3 reads TGTGCCAGCCGAGACAGGAGCCGGCGGGTACAGCCCCAGCATTTT. Its translation: CASRDRSRRVQPQHF.

This CDR3 reads CASSYSRAAGGTFF. For the CDR3, the DNA is TGTGCCAGCAGTTACTCCCGGGCCGCCGGCGGGACTTTCTTT. This chain joins TRBV6-2 or TRBV6-3 and TRBJ1-1, with no clear D. Trimming took off 0 bases at V and 12 bases at J, with 17 bases between the two ends. The germline V gene has CDR1 MNHEY and CDR2 SVGEGT. CDR3 size: 14 residues.

This chain links TRBV3-1 with TRBJ2-5, with 7 bases fitting TRBD2. Germline CDR1 and CDR2: LGHDT and YNNKEL (reference sequence). V lost 0 bases, J lost 1 base, and 8 bases stayed unmatched. This CDR3 has 17 residues. CDR3 region: CASSQEVPGGPQETQYF. CDR3 coding DNA: TGTGCCAGCAGCCAAGAGGTGCCGGGGGGACCCCAAGAGACCCAGTACTTC.

This chain joins TRBV12-3 or TRBV12-4 and TRBJ1-1, with TRBD1 as a possible D gene (6 bases). The CDR3 spans 15 residues. Deletions cut 6 bases from V and 0 bases from J, with 14 bases between. CDR3 sequence (DNA): TGTGCCAGCAGGCGGGGGGCACTGGTGAACACTGAAGCTTTCTTT. Translated: CASRRGALVNTEAFF.

This clonotype occurred many times. V usage is TRBV6-1 and J usage is TRBJ1-1; tentatively, D is TRBD1 (5 bases). This CDR3 region has 12 residues. Germline CDR1 and CDR2: MNHNS and SASEGT. V was pared by 8 bases and J by 7 bases, with 14 bases between. The CDR3: CASGFTGDEAFF. Written as DNA, the CDR3 is TGTGCCAGCGGATTCACAGGAGATGAAGCTTTCTTT.

Many counts were recorded for this clonotype. This chain links TRBV2 with TRBJ2-7, with TRBD1 identical over 9 bases. CDR1 and CDR2 (germline): SNHLY, FYNNEI. The CDR3 has 14 residues. Trimming at V came to 6 bases and at J to 2 bases, leaving 5 bases not matched to a gene. CDR3 nucleotides: TGTGCCAGCAGGTTCGGGACAGGGACCTACGAGCAGTACTTC. This encodes CASRFGTGTYEQYF.